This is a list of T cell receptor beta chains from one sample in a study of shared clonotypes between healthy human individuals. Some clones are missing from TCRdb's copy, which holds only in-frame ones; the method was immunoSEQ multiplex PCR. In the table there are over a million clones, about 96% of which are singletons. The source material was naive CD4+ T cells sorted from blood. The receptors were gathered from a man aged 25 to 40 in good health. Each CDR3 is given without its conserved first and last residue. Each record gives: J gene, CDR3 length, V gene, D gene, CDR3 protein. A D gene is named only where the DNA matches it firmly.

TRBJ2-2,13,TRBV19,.,ASINPGSITGELF
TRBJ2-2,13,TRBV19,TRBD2,ASSIASGRARELF
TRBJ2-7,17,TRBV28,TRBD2,ASDGLGTSGRGGYYEQY
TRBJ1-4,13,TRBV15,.,ATSRVVWENEKLF
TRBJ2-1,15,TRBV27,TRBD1,ASSPRTGLGPYNEQF
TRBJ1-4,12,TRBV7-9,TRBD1,ASSQGTANEKLF
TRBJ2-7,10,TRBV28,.,ASSLPGYEQY
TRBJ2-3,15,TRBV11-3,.,ASSLEGRDSWKDTQY
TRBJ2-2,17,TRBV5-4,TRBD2,ASSLEIWTSGDGTGELF
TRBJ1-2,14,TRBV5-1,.,ASSLDGGSNWYGYT
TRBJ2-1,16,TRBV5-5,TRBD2,ASSLGSLAGGSHNEQF
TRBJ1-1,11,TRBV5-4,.,ATNNPMNTEAF
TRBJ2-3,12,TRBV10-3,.,AISEGRFTDTQY
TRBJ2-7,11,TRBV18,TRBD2,AIGTSGMYEQY
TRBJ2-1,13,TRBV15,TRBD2,ATSPASGTYNEQF
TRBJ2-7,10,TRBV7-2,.,ASSFPVREQY
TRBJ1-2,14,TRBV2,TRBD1,ASSAEGGGQGDGYT
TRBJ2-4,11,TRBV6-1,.,ASSRVAKNIQY
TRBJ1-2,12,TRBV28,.,ASSFGGSLYGYT
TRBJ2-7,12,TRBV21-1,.,ASSKVARAYEQY
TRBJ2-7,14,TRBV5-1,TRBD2,ASSPGTSGSWGEQY
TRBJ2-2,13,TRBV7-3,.,ASSPGGGNTGELF
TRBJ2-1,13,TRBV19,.,ASSPWMSGANEQF
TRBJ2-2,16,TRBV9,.,ASSAARGLALNTGELF
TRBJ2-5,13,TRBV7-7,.,ASSLISGLQETQY
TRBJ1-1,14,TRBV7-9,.,ASSIWRGGGNTEAF
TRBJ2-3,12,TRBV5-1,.,ASRESQFTDTQY
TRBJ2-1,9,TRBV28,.,ASSFRQGQF
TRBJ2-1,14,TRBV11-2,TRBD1,ASSGIKGQGWNEQF
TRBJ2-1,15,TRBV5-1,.,ASSPPTLASSYNEQF
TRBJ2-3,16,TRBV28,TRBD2,ASSESTSGIEITDTQY
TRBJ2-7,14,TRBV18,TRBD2,ASSPPGTSGRTEQY
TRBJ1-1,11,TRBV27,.,ASSSSRGTEAF
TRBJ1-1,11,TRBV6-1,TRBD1,ASSLDRDSEAF
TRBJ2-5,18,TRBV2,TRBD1,ASSTPGGEGGTRGRETQY
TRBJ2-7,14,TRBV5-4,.,ASSLGGAAGINEQY
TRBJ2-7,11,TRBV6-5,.,ASSYAAGYEQY
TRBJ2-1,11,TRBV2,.,ASNPEDYNEQF
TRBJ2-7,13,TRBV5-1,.,ASSLFDRRHYEQY
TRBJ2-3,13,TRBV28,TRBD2,ASNPGLAGTDTQY
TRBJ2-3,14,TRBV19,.,ASSIQGGVGTDTQY
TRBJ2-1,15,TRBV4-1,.,ASSQRPLGVSYNEQF
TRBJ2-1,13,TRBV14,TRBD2,ASSRLAGRYNEQF
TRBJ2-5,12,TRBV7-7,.,ASSPGLIQETQY
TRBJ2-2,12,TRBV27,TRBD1,ASSARQGTGELF
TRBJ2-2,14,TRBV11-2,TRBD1,ASSLDRTGGTGELF
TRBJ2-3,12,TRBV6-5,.,ASTDSFGTDTQY